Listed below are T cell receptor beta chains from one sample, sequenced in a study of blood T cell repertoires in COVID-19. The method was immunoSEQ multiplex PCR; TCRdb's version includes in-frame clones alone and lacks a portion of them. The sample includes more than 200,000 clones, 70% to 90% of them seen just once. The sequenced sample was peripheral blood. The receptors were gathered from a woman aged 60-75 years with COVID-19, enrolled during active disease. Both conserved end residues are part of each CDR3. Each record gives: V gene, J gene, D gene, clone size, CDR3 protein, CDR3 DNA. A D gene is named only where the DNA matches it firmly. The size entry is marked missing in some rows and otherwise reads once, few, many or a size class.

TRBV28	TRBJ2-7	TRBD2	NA	CASRRTSGRLYEQYF	TGTGCCAGCAGGCGGACTAGCGGGAGACTCTACGAGCAGTACTTC
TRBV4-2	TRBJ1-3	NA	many	CASSASGSDTIYF	TGTGCCAGCAGCGCTTCAGGGTCCGACACCATATATTTT
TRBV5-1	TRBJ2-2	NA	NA	CASSFTAVGRAGELFF	TGCGCCAGCAGCTTCACAGCGGTCGGACGGGCCGGGGAGCTGTTTTTT
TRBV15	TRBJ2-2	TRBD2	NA	CATSLRFSGRVTGELFF	TGTGCCACCAGCTTACGCTTTAGCGGGAGGGTAACCGGGGAGCTGTTTTTT
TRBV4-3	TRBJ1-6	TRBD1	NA	CASSRDRVYNSPLHF	TGCGCCAGCAGCCGAGACAGGGTATACAATTCACCCCTCCACTTT
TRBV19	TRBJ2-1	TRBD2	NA	CASRLGGSTDEQFF	TGTGCCAGTCGGCTGGGCGGGAGTACCGATGAGCAGTTCTTC
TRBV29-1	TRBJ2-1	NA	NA	CSVGGGAVDNEQFF	TGCAGCGTTGGGGGGGGCGCGGTAGACAATGAGCAGTTCTTC
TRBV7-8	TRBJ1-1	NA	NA	CASSLVSLTDRPQNVNTEAFF	TGTGCCAGCAGCTTAGTTAGCCTGACCGACAGGCCTCAGAATGTGAACACTGAAGCTTTCTTT
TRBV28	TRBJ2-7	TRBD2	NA	CASTGAGRGTYEQYF	TGTGCCAGCACCGGAGCGGGACGGGGTACCTACGAGCAGTACTTC
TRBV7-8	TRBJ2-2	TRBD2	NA	CASSLQVSGRGTGELFF	TGTGCCAGCAGCCTCCAAGTTAGCGGGAGGGGCACCGGGGAGCTGTTTTTT
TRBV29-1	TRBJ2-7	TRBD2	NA	CSVKRGNYEQYF	TGCAGCGTTAAGCGGGGGAACTACGAGCAGTACTTC
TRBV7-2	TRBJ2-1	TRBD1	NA	CASSFGTGMAGQFF	TGTGCCAGCAGCTTCGGGACAGGGATGGCTGGGCAGTTCTTC
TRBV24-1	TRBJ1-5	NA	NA	CASQGSRNQPQHF	TGTGCCTCCCAGGGCTCCCGCAATCAGCCCCAGCATTTT
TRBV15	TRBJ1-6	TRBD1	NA	CATSRGQGNSPLHF	TGTGCCACCAGCAGAGGACAGGGGAATTCACCCCTCCACTTT
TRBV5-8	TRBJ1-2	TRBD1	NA	CASSTGQGAGFYGYTF	TGTGCCAGCAGCACAGGACAGGGGGCAGGATTCTATGGCTACACCTTC
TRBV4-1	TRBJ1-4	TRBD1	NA	CASSLRDRGDGNEKLFF	TGCGCCAGCAGCCTACGGGACAGGGGAGATGGAAATGAAAAACTGTTTTTT